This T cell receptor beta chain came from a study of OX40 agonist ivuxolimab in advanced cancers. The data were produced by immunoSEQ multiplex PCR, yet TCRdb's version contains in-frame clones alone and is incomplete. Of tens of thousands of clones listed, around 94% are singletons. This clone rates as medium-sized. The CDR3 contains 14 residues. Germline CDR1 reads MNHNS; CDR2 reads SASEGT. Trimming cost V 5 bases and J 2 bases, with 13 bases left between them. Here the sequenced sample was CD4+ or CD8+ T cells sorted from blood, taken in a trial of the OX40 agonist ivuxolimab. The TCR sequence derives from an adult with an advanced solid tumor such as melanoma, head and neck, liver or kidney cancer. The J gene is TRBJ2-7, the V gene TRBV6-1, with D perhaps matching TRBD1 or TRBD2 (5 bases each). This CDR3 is CASSRPGRTYEQYF. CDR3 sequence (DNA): TGTGCCAGCAGTCGCCCGGGACGGACCTACGAGCAGTACTTC.